The clone carrying this T cell receptor beta chain was picked up many times. TCRdb reanalysed the 5' RACE reads using MiXCR and keeps one entry per CDR3 protein. Altogether roughly 700,000 distinct CDR3 sequences are present, over 8.5% being singletons, with the ten largest covering 0.98%. This sample is drawn from a study of identical twins. The CDR3 loop spans 14 amino acids. Trimming shortened V by 2 bases and J by 6 bases, and 10 bases separated the two germline ends. Germline V gene data show CDR1 as SEHNR and CDR2 as FQNEAQ (reference sequence). The same data also contributed to another study, on yellow fever vaccine responses in identical twins.

The sequenced material came from PBMCs. The sequence derives from a woman in her late teens or twenties in good health. The chain recombines TRBV7-9 with TRBJ2-2; TRBD2 might be the D (5 bases). The CDR3 DNA is TGTGCCAGCAGCTTAAACCAAGCGGCCGGGGAGCTGTTTTTT. Translating it yields CASSLNQAAGELFF.